These 21 T cell receptor beta chains originate from one sample sequenced in a study of breast tumors, draining lymph nodes, adjacent tissues. A single record per CDR3 protein comes from TCRdb applying MiXCR to the multiplex PCR reads. The table includes approximately 150,000 distinct CDR3 sequences, around a third detected once. Axillary draining lymph nodes of breast cancer patients supplied the node samples. The material sequenced was axillary lymph node tissue. The receptor set was obtained from a female donor with breast cancer. Some clones in this sample may be carry-over from other donors' samples.

With regard to this clonotype: A much larger clone lies one base from this, so it may be a read error. The V call is TRBV3-1, the J call TRBJ2-1; 9 nucleotides line up with TRBD1. The V segment lost 1 base and the J segment 5 bases; nucleotides outside the gene matches: 3. Germline CDR1 reads LGHDT; CDR2 reads YNNKEL (reference sequence). CDR3 length: 15 amino acids. The CDR3 DNA is TGTGCCAGCAGCCAAGGGGGGACAGGGAACAATGAGCAGTTCTTC. Translated: CASSQGGTGNNEQFF.

This clonotype was recorded at least ten times. In DNA, the CDR3 is TGTGCCAGCAGCTTAGAGGTATCCAGAACGTCCGCGTATAATTCACCCCTCCACTTT. This sequence encodes CASSLEVSRTSAYNSPLHF. The genes are TRBV11-2 and TRBJ1-6; no clear D. The CDR3 runs 19 residues. Germline V gene lookup returns CDR1 SGHAT and CDR2 FQNNGV. The V and J ends lost 0 bases and 4 bases respectively, with 19 bases between them.

Of note for this clonotype: One end of the junction varies from germline; a read error may be responsible. In DNA form, the CDR3 reads TGTGCCAGCAGCTCGACGACAGGGTATGGAGACACCATATATTTT. This sequence encodes CASSSTTGYGDTIYF. V gene TRBV7-9 combines with J gene TRBJ1-3; TRBD1 agrees at 7 bases. CDR3 size: 15 residues. The germline gives CDR1 SEHNR, CDR2 FQNEAQ (reference sequence).

This clonotype was detected many times. The chain employs TRBV6-5 and TRBJ1-5; TRBD1 aligns across 8 bases. The CDR3 sequence is 14 residues long. Germline V gene lookup returns CDR1 MNHEY and CDR2 SVGAGI. The ends lost 5 bases at V and 10 bases at J; junction bases unmatched: 10. The CDR3 region is CASSPGQGLQPQHF. In DNA form, the CDR3 reads TGTGCCAGCAGTCCCGGACAGGGTTTACAACCCCAGCATTTT.

With regard to this clonotype: This may come from a read error, since a much larger clone is one base off. The J gene is TRBJ2-7, the V gene TRBV6-5, with TRBD1 identical over 8 bases. From germline, CDR1 is MNHEY and CDR2 SVGAGI. Trimming took 5 bases from V and 6 from J; bases not matched to a gene: 9. The CDR3 is 14 residues long. DNA of the CDR3: TGTGCCAGCAGTCACAGGGGGGCAGGAGGCGAGCAGTACTTC. Translated: CASSHRGAGGEQYF.

Many counts were recorded for this clonotype. The CDR3 DNA sequence: TGTGCCAGCAGCTTAACCGGACTAGCGGGGGGGAGCACAGATACGCAGTATTTT. Protein sequence: CASSLTGLAGGSTDTQYF. The rearrangement uses TRBV7-2 and TRBJ2-3; TRBD2 agrees at 15 bases. The CDR3 covers 18 residues. Germline V lookup: CDR1 SGHTA, CDR2 FQGNSA. Trimming removed 2 bases from V and 0 bases from J; junction bases left unmatched: 3.

The rearrangement uses TRBV6-5 and TRBJ1-2; 7 positions agree with TRBD1. The CDR3 is made up of 14 amino acids. Unmatched junction bases numbered 10, after V lost 8 bases and J lost 4 bases. Germline-derived CDR1 and CDR2 are MNHEY and SVGAGI. The CDR3 loop reads CASGHDRVAYGYTF. CDR3 DNA: TGTGCCAGCGGTCACGACAGGGTGGCCTATGGCTACACCTTC.

This clonotype has a count of ten or more. V and J are TRBV10-2 and TRBJ2-3, with a weak D call TRBD1 (5 bases). The germline CDR1 and CDR2 sequences are WSHSY and SAAADI. The CDR3 consists of 12 residues. Trimming cost V 4 bases and J 5 bases, with 7 bases left between them. CDR3 residues: CASSAQGDTQYF. Here the CDR3 DNA reads TGCGCCAGCAGTGCTCAGGGAGATACGCAGTATTTT.

This clonotype was seen many times. This chain joins TRBV5-6 and TRBJ2-3; weak D call: TRBD2 (6 bases). Germline lookup yields CDR1 SGHDT and CDR2 YYEEEE. The CDR3 extends over 16 amino acids. The V gene lost 3 bases and the J gene lost 2 bases, with 16 bases spanning the gap. The CDR3 DNA reads as TGTGCCAGCAGCTGGCTGGGACTCGGGACCACAGATACGCAGTATTTT. Translated: CASSWLGLGTTDTQYF.

This clonotype was picked up many times. V is TRBV20-1 and J is TRBJ1-2; possible D gene TRBD1, 5 bases. V dropped 5 bases and J dropped 0 bases, with 7 bases sitting between them. Germline V gene lookup returns CDR1 DFQATT and CDR2 SNEGSKA (reference sequence). CDR3 length: 12 residues. This CDR3 is CSADSPNYGYTF. CDR3 bases: TGCAGTGCTGACAGCCCTAACTATGGCTACACCTTC.

This clonotype was found many times. The chain combines TRBV4-1 with TRBJ1-4; D remains ambiguous. CDR3 size: 13 residues. CDR1 is MGHRA, CDR2 YSYEKL, per germline. V was pared by 2 bases and J by 3 bases, with 4 bases between. CDR3 bases: TGCGCCAGCAGCCAACCATCTAATGAAAAACTGTTTTTT. Translation gives CASSQPSNEKLFF.

This clonotype was counted at least ten times. This chain connects TRBV20-1 to TRBJ1-6; the match to TRBD1 covers 9 bases. The CDR3 spans 13 residues. CDR1 and CDR2 (germline): DFQATT, SNEGSKA (reference sequence). Trimming removed 6 bases from V and 10 bases from J; junction bases left unmatched: 7. CDR3: CSAQDRGKSPLHF. The CDR3 DNA is TGCAGTGCGCAAGACAGGGGGAAGTCACCCCTCCACTTT.

This clonotype was seen at least ten times. The chain couples TRBV4-1 to TRBJ1-2, with unresolved D. The CDR3 consists of 13 residues. Germline CDR1 reads MGHRA; CDR2 reads YSYEKL. V lost 4 bases to trimming and J lost 8 bases, with 14 bases between them. The CDR3, as DNA: TGCGCCAGCAGCCTAACAACTCTGGGGGGCTACACCTTC. Amino acids: CASSLTTLGGYTF.

The chain recombines TRBV10-2 with TRBJ1-4; perhaps TRBD1 as D (5 bases). Trimming stripped 11 bases from V and 7 bases from J, with 17 bases between. The CDR3 is 13 residues long. The V gene's germline CDR1 is WSHSY and CDR2 SAAADI. The CDR3: CAGAPGVGEKLFF. Here the CDR3 DNA reads TGCGCCGGCGCTCCGGGGGTCGGTGAAAAACTGTTTTTT.

The J gene is TRBJ1-5, the V gene TRBV6-2 or TRBV6-3; the D gene is possibly TRBD1 (5 bases). V was trimmed by 7 bases and J by 3 bases, leaving 16 bases between them. Germline V CDR1 and CDR2: MNHEY, SVGEGT. The CDR3 loop spans 15 amino acids. CDR3 nucleotide sequence: TGTGCCAGCACCCCATCGGGACGGCACAATCAGCCCCAGCATTTT. This sequence encodes CASTPSGRHNQPQHF.

This clonotype was observed many times. The chain joins TRBV30 to TRBJ1-4, with D unclear. Germline V gene data show CDR1 as GTSNPN and CDR2 as SVGIG (reference sequence). V was clipped by 1 base and J by 0 bases, with 9 bases between them. CDR3 length: 15 residues. The CDR3, as DNA: TGTGCCTGGAGTGGATGGACTGCAACTAATGAAAAACTGTTTTTT. Its protein product is CAWSGWTATNEKLFF.

This clonotype was detected many times. The genes are TRBV19 and TRBJ1-5, with D unclear. The CDR3 consists of 15 residues. V was clipped by 2 bases and J by 0 bases, with 8 bases between them. Per the germline V gene, CDR1 is LNHDA and CDR2 is SQIVND (reference sequence). DNA for the CDR3: TGTGCCAGTAGTATATCAGATCATAGCAATCAGCCCCAGCATTTT. The encoded protein is CASSISDHSNQPQHF.

This clonotype was detected only a few times. The conserved phenylalanine or tryptophan is not found at the CDR3 terminus, so this likely reflects a read error. The limits of the CDR3 on the DNA are not certain, so only TCRdb's listed CDR3 is given. The rearrangement links TRBV7-3 to TRBJ1-6. The length of the CDR3 is 9 amino acids, counting both ends. Germline V CDR1 and CDR2: SGHTA, FQGTGA. CDR3 in amino acids: CASSLYVTS.

Many counts were recorded for this clonotype. This chain joins TRBV4-2 and TRBJ1-2, with 7 bases fitting TRBD1. V gave up 3 bases and J gave up 3 bases; unmatched junction bases: 7. From germline, CDR1 is LGHNA and CDR2 YNFKEQ. The length of the CDR3 is 15 residues. The CDR3 protein is CASSQTGSGDYGYTF. The CDR3 DNA sequence: TGTGCCAGCAGCCAGACAGGGTCGGGAGACTATGGCTACACCTTC.

In this sample, this clonotype turned up a few times. V gene TRBV11-3 combines with J gene TRBJ2-1, with 8 nucleotides matching TRBD2. There are 19 residues in the CDR3. CDR1 and CDR2 from the germline V gene are SGHNT and YENEEA. J gave up 0 bases and V 2 bases, and 12 bases lay outside the gene matches. CDR3 residues: CASSLIGDSRGVSYNEQFF. The CDR3 DNA sequence: TGTGCCAGCAGCTTAATCGGAGACTCGCGGGGGGTCTCCTACAATGAGCAGTTCTTC.

Concerning this clonotype: This may be a read error, as it is one base from a much larger clone. DNA for the CDR3: TGTGCCAGCAGTCAACAGGGAAATGAGCAGCTCTTC. It specifies CASSQQGNEQLF. The V and J genes are TRBV6-2 or TRBV6-3 and TRBJ2-1, with D perhaps matching TRBD1 (6 bases). The CDR3 runs 12 residues. CDR1 is MNHEY and CDR2 is SVGEGT in the germline V gene.